This T cell receptor beta chain was recovered during a study of T-cell memory formation after mild COVID-19. V was shortened by 1 base and J by 8 bases, with 15 bases between the two germline ends. Germline V gives CDR1 MGHRA, CDR2 YSYEKL. This CDR3 spans 15 amino acids. This clonotype was seen a single time. A 5'RACE reaction primed in the constant segment made cDNA libraries of TCR alpha and TCR beta, and these carried sample barcodes and UMIs. TCRdb re-derived calls from the 5' RACE reads in MiXCR, one entry per CDR3 protein. Among approximately 89,000 distinct CDR3 sequences, approximately 25% were seen once, and the ten largest hold under 50%.

The specimen was PBMCs or a T cell subset sorted from them (not recorded which). This sequence joins TRBV4-1 and TRBJ2-1; the D gene is possibly TRBD1 (6 bases). The receptor comes from a man between 18 and 35 years old who had mild COVID-19 (a few samples of this study predate the infection). Cell type and time point are not known. The CDR3 DNA sequence: TGCGCCAGCAGCCAAGTCGCAGGTCCAGGGGATGAGCAGTTCTTC. Protein product: CASSQVAGPGDEQFF.